The 22 T cell receptor beta chains presented below share a single source sample, sequenced in a study of T cell repertoires in cytomegalovirus infection. These receptors lack a known antigen. TCRdb analysed the reads with MiXCR anew, one entry per CDR3 protein. The table lists a few hundred thousand distinct CDR3 sequences, just under 40% of them singletons. This sample comprised cultured PBMCs, obtained from culture after CMV antigen stimulation. The receptors here all came from a human donor in good health (CMV status not recorded). Some clones in this sample may be carry-over from other donors' samples.

The V call is TRBV11-3, the J call TRBJ2-5, with D possibly TRBD1 on 5 matching bases. The CDR3 is made up of 13 amino acids. V dropped 1 base and J dropped 10 bases, with 13 bases sitting between them. Germline V gives CDR1 SGHNT, CDR2 YENEEA. The CDR3 reads CASSLGDSTGQYF. The CDR3 nucleotides are TGTGCCAGCAGCTTAGGCGACAGCACCGGCCAGTACTTC.

The J gene is TRBJ1-1, the V gene TRBV27; 8 bases match TRBD1. CDR3 length: 18 residues. Germline values: CDR1 MNHEY, CDR2 SMNVEV (reference sequence). The J segment lost 0 bases and the V segment lost 5 bases, leaving 14 bases of the junction unmatched. This CDR3 reads CASSGIRTGGIMNTEAFF. CDR3 sequence (DNA): TGTGCCAGCAGTGGGATTCGCACAGGGGGTATTATGAACACTGAAGCTTTCTTT.

The chain carries TRBV4-3 and TRBJ1-2; D gene unclear. CDR3 size: 14 residues. CDR1 LGHNA and CDR2 YSLEER come from the germline V gene. The ends were cut back, 4 bases at V and 3 bases at J, with 12 bases in the middle. CDR3 nucleotide sequence: TGCGCCAGCAGCCCCTTCGGTTTGGACTATGGCTACACCTTC. This encodes CASSPFGLDYGYTF.

The rearrangement links TRBV12-3 or TRBV12-4 to TRBJ1-2; D might be TRBD1 (5 bases). V dropped 7 bases and J dropped 4 bases, with 10 bases sitting between them. This CDR3 is built from 12 residues. The CDR3 nucleotides are TGTGCCAGCAAAGGGGACGGCTATGGCTACACCTTC. Protein: CASKGDGYGYTF.

The rearrangement links TRBV6-6 to TRBJ1-4; D gene ambiguous. The germline gives CDR1 MNHNY, CDR2 SVGAGI (reference sequence). Trimming cost V 6 bases and J 8 bases, with 16 bases left between them. The CDR3 runs 14 residues. For the CDR3, the DNA is TGTGCCAGCAGGAGAGGGATAAGCGACGAAAAACTGTTTTTT. Its protein product is CASRRGISDEKLFF.

This clonotype was counted at least ten times. DNA of the CDR3: TGTGCCAGCAGCTTAGGCGGGACATTGAGCTCCTACGAGCAGTACTTC. This codes for CASSLGGTLSSYEQYF. This sequence joins TRBV7-2 and TRBJ2-7; tentatively, D is TRBD1 or TRBD2 (6 bases each). V dropped 1 base and J dropped 0 bases, with 13 bases sitting between them. CDR3 length: 16 amino acids. Germline CDR1 reads SGHTA; CDR2 reads FQGNSA. Based on the CDR3 plus reference TRBV7-2 and TRBJ2-7, the full variable domain is GAGVSQSPSNKVTEKGKDVELRCDPISGHTALYWYRQSLGQGLEFLIYFQGNSAPDKSGLPSDRFSAERTGGSVSTLTIQRTQQEDSAVYLCASSLGGTLSSYEQYFGPGTRLTVT.

This clonotype was counted a few times. CDR3 loop: CAKDRGSFYGYTF. Here the CDR3 DNA reads TGTGCCAAGGACAGGGGGTCTTTCTATGGCTACACCTTC. The rearrangement uses TRBV2 and TRBJ1-2; TRBD1 aligns across 10 bases. The CDR3 totals 13 residues. Losses at the gene ends were 10 bases for V and 4 bases for J; bases not matched to a gene: 6. Germline CDR1 and CDR2: SNHLY and FYNNEI.

This clonotype has only a few counts. The rearrangement uses TRBV11-2 and TRBJ1-2, with a weak D call TRBD1 (5 bases). Germline V gene data show CDR1 as SGHAT and CDR2 as FQNNGV. Between the trimmed V and J ends, which lost 0 bases and 12 bases, there was a span of 17 bases. The CDR3 length is 14 residues. The CDR3 is CASSLDPFGGTNTF. The CDR3 DNA reads TGTGCCAGCAGCTTAGATCCGTTCGGGGGTACGAACACCTTC. Using reference TRBV11-2 and TRBJ1-2 for the parts outside the CDR3, the full variable domain is EAGVAQSPRYKIIEKRQSVAFWCNPISGHATLYWYQQILGQGPKLLIQFQNNGVVDDSQLPKDRFSAERLKGVDSTLKIQPAKLEDSAVYLCASSLDPFGGTNTFGSGTRLTVV.

This clonotype was detected only a few times. Written as DNA, the CDR3 is TGTGCCAGCTCACCTCGGACAGCAGAAGAGACCCAGTACTTC. Translating it yields CASSPRTAEETQYF. V is TRBV18 and J is TRBJ2-5, with D maybe TRBD1 (6 bases). This CDR3 has 14 residues. Per germline, CDR1 KGHSH and CDR2 LQKENI. Deletions cut 3 bases from V and 3 bases from J, with 11 bases between.

J is TRBJ2-2 and V is TRBV20-1, with D possibly being TRBD1 (5 bases). V lost 5 bases, J lost 1 base, and 14 bases lay in between. CDR3 length: 15 amino acids. CDR1 is DFQATT and CDR2 is SNEGSKA in the germline V gene (reference sequence). CDR3 nucleotide sequence: TGCAGTGCTCCGGACAACCCGAGGAACACCGGGGAGCTGTTTTTT. Encoded protein: CSAPDNPRNTGELFF.

This clonotype turned up a few times. The V call is TRBV19, the J call TRBJ1-2, with TRBD1 as a possible D gene (5 bases). Trimming stripped 3 bases from V and 5 bases from J, with 19 bases between. Germline CDR1 reads LNHDA; CDR2 reads SQIVND (reference sequence). CDR3 size: 16 residues. The CDR3: CASSIKPLRVEYGYTF. CDR3 sequence (DNA): TGTGCCAGTAGTATCAAACCCCTCAGGGTTGAGTATGGCTACACCTTC.

The rearrangement uses TRBV5-6 and TRBJ1-2; the match to TRBD1 covers 7 bases. Germline trimming cut 0 bases from V and 2 bases from J; bases unmatched to any gene: 4. Germline V CDR1 and CDR2: SGHDT, YYEEEE. This CDR3 is 15 amino acids long. CDR3 sequence (DNA): TGTGCCAGCAGCTTGGGGGCGACAGGGAACTATGGCTACACCTTC. As protein: CASSLGATGNYGYTF.

This clonotype was counted only a few times. The J gene is TRBJ2-3, the V gene TRBV6-2 or TRBV6-3; TRBD1 is a possible D gene (6 bases). Trimming pared 6 bases from V and 1 base from J, leaving 11 bases between. This CDR3 is built from 14 residues. The germline gives CDR1 MNHEY, CDR2 SVGEGT. Here the CDR3 reads CASRKTGRTDTQYF. The CDR3 DNA reads as TGTGCCAGCAGAAAAACAGGGCGCACAGATACGCAGTATTTT.

Note on this clonotype: One end of the junction is discordant with germline, which a read error may explain. V gene TRBV7-6 combines with J gene TRBJ1-4, with D hard to call. From germline, CDR1 is SGHVS and CDR2 FNYEAQ. The CDR3 consists of 13 residues. This chain's CDR3 is CASSLGPIEKLFF. CDR3 in DNA: TGTGCCAGCAGTTTAGGTCCCATCGAAAAACTGTTTTTT.

This chain joins TRBV7-2 and TRBJ2-7; D remains ambiguous. CDR1 SGHTA and CDR2 FQGNSA come from the germline V gene. This CDR3 comprises 12 residues. Trimming took 0 bases from V and 5 from J, leaving 5 bases between them. CDR3 residues: CASSLATNEQYF. As DNA, the CDR3 is TGTGCCAGCAGCTTAGCGACCAACGAGCAGTACTTC.

This clonotype was seen a few times. This chain's CDR3 is CAVQGSSYEQYF. Here the CDR3 DNA reads TGTGCCGTACAGGGGAGCTCCTACGAGCAGTACTTC. The rearrangement links TRBV6-5 to TRBJ2-7, with 7 bases identical to TRBD1. V dropped 11 bases and J dropped 0; count of bases not matched to a gene: 4. In germline, CDR1 is MNHEY, CDR2 SVGAGI. The CDR3 spans 12 residues.

There are a few counts of this clonotype. This chain uses TRBV28 with TRBJ2-3; 13 bases fit TRBD2. Germline CDR1 is MDHEN and CDR2 is SYDVKM. The CDR3 loop spans 15 amino acids. Trimming cost V 5 bases and J 7 bases; bases outside gene matches: 6. DNA for the CDR3: TGTGCCAGCAGTCCGACTAGCGGGGGGCTTAATACGCAGTATTTT. Protein product: CASSPTSGGLNTQYF.

The rearrangement links TRBV29-1 to TRBJ2-7; no clear D gene. CDR1 SQVTM and CDR2 ANQGSEA come from the germline V gene. The CDR3 has 15 residues. Trimming left V 6 bases short and J 0 bases short, with 18 bases between. The CDR3: CSVRYGLSASYEQYF. CDR3 in DNA: TGCAGCGTACGTTACGGCCTAAGCGCCTCCTACGAGCAGTACTTC.

This clonotype was counted a single time. The V and J genes are TRBV19 and TRBJ2-2; D perhaps matches TRBD1 (5 bases). V shed 1 base and J shed 8 bases, with 8 bases lying between them. Germline V gives CDR1 LNHDA, CDR2 SQIVND (reference sequence). The CDR3 has 13 residues. Written as DNA, the CDR3 is TGTGCCAGTAGTATAGTAGGGGCTGGGGAGCTGTTTTTT. Residues: CASSIVGAGELFF.

This clonotype has more than one count but fewer than ten. The chain combines TRBV5-5 with TRBJ2-2; D gene unclear. This CDR3 comprises 13 residues. The V end lost 4 bases, the J end lost 5 bases, and 9 bases lay between the germline ends. Germline V gene lookup returns CDR1 SGHKS and CDR2 YYEKEE (reference sequence). The CDR3 here is CASSQRPTGELFF. DNA for the CDR3: TGTGCCAGCAGCCAAAGACCGACCGGGGAGCTGTTTTTT.

V is TRBV6-1 and J is TRBJ2-7, with TRBD2 identical over 8 bases. Trimming removed 6 bases from V and 3 bases from J; junction bases left unmatched: 7. The CDR3 is 14 amino acids. Germline CDR1 is MNHNS and CDR2 is SASEGT. The CDR3 DNA reads TGTGCCAGCAGATTCGGGGGGGCAAGCTACGAGCAGTACTTC. It translates to CASRFGGASYEQYF.

The rearrangement uses TRBV10-3 and TRBJ1-5, with D uncertain. Trimming removed 3 bases at V and 0 bases at J, with 12 bases between. Germline-derived CDR1 and CDR2 are ENHRY and SYGVKD. The CDR3 is made up of 16 amino acids. CDR3 DNA sequence: TGTGCCATCAGTGAATTGGTAGATTATAGCAATCAGCCCCAGCATTTT. This codes for CAISELVDYSNQPQHF.